This T cell receptor (beta chain) was captured in a study of blood T cell repertoires in COVID-19. The V segment lost 2 bases and the J segment 2 bases; nucleotides outside the gene matches: 6. The CDR3 runs to 15 residues. Germline V gives CDR1 SGHDN, CDR2 FVKESK. This clone has a handful of counts. Original analysis: Estimates of nucleated cell counts were drawn from the amplification of reference gene primers. Method: immunoSEQ multiplex PCR; TCRdb's copy keeps in-frame clones and lacks some. V, J and clone size are taken as reported in that table, and D and trimming were inferred from the DNA itself. The sample includes approximately 290,000 clones, roughly 86% seen only once; the top ten take 11%.

The receptor was isolated from a woman aged 25 to 39 with COVID-19, enrolled during active disease. V is TRBV14 and J is TRBJ2-7, with TRBD1 identical over 7 bases. The specimen was peripheral blood. The CDR3 loop reads CASSQRSTGAYEQYF. CDR3 nucleotides: TGTGCCAGCAGCCAACGATCCACAGGGGCCTACGAGCAGTACTTC.